This T cell receptor beta chain stems from a study of blood T cells in healthy people across ages. A sample-barcoded 5' primer and a J-beta primer mix were used in a second PCR of about 7 to 12 cycles. MiXCR was run by TCRdb on the 5' RACE reads, yielding one entry per CDR3 protein. The sample has some 930,000 distinct CDR3 sequences; almost 30% are singletons. Germline CDR1 reads SGHTA; CDR2 reads FQGNSA. V shed 5 bases, J shed 1 base, and the junction held 9 bases outside the gene matches. The CDR3 is 16 amino acids. Another study also made use of these data, one on T cells of mothers and their children. That study reports: Not a single persistent microchimeric T cell clone was detected.

This sequence joins TRBV7-2 and TRBJ1-1; 8 bases are a match to TRBD1. The source of this sequence is a woman aged 40-49 years in good health. Sequencing was done on a sample of blood. The CDR3 DNA reads as TGTGCCAGCAGCACCTACAGGGGGTTGGGGAACACTGAAGCTTTCTTT. This codes for CASSTYRGLGNTEAFF.